This TCR beta chain came from a study of radiotherapy plus CTLA-4 blockade in lung cancer. At the level of the study: With 31% of patients having disease control, objective responses were seen in less than 20%.

This clone showed up just a few times. People whose metastatic non-small-cell lung cancer was chemo-refractory got focal radiation along with CTLA-4 blockade by ipilimumab. Generated by immunoSEQ multiplex PCR, the TCRdb table keeps only in-frame clones and is missing some. Of roughly 60,000 clones in the sample, 65% to 85% are singletons; the top ten hold about 3.1%. Germline CDR1 is MNHEY and CDR2 is SVGAGI. The CDR3 is 12 amino acids. V was pared by 5 bases and J by 2 bases, with 7 bases between. The genes are TRBV6-5 and TRBJ2-7; D may be TRBD1 (6 bases). The clonotype was recovered from a human donor with non-small cell lung cancer who had a complete response to radiotherapy plus ipilimumab. The specimen was peripheral blood, collected from a patient treated with radiotherapy plus ipilimumab. CDR3: CASSDRTYEQYF. The CDR3 DNA is TGTGCCAGCAGTGACAGGACCTACGAGCAGTACTTC.